The clone carrying this T cell receptor (beta chain) was picked up a small number of times. Its antigen is not identified. TCRdb used MiXCR to reprocess the 5' RACE reads, holding one entry per CDR3 protein. The sample contains roughly 320,000 distinct CDR3 sequences, about 10% of which appear only once. The entry originates in a study of T cells after yellow fever vaccination. General study findings and limits: It was a small share of clonotypes that appeared in both CD4 and CD8 compartments. Post-booster repertoires again held most primary-vaccination clones (96% CD4, just under 90% CD8).

This CDR3 spans 14 amino acids. Germline CDR1 reads SGHTA; CDR2 reads FQGNSA. V gave up 1 base and J gave up 10 bases, with 17 bases separating them. The source was CD4+ T cells sorted from PBMCs, collected 45 days after the yellow fever booster vaccination. The chain uses TRBV7-2 and TRBJ2-7, with D perhaps TRBD1 (6 bases). The clonotype originates from a young man who received the YFV17D yellow fever vaccine. This CDR3 reads CASSLDGTRGIQYV. The DNA of the CDR3 is TGTGCCAGCAGCTTAGATGGGACACGAGGCATTCAGTACGTC.